This T cell receptor (beta chain) came from a study of shared clonotypes between healthy human individuals. V was trimmed by 0 bases and J by 3 bases, leaving 6 bases between them. There are 13 residues in the CDR3. Germline values: CDR1 SGHAT, CDR2 FQNNGV. The assay was immunoSEQ multiplex PCR, and TCRdb's table has in-frame clones only and misses some. Among about 1.5 million clones listed, 95% to 99% were seen once. The TCR sequence derives from a man younger than 40 in good health. The V and J genes are TRBV11-2 and TRBJ2-7, with D hard to call. Source material: naive CD4+ T cells sorted from blood. The subset is: CD45RA+ positively selected. The CDR3 region has the DNA TGTGCCAGCAGCTTAGAGGCCTTCTACGAGCAGTACTTC. Protein product: CASSLEAFYEQYF.